These 14 T cell receptor beta chains were sequenced from one sample in a study of T cells in Graves' hyperthyroidism and ophthalmopathy. Amplified TCR beta CDR3 regions derived from RNA transcripts. An initial round of RT-PCR targeting the TCR CDR3 relied on the HTBI primer set. MiXCR, run by TCRdb on the multiplex PCR reads, gives a single entry per CDR3 protein. The sample includes around 530,000 distinct CDR3 sequences, 17% of them seen just once. Material for sequencing was blood. These TCRs come from a woman aged 18-29 years with Graves' ophthalmopathy.

This clonotype turned up a few times. The junction shows a germline mismatch at one end, possibly a read error. The chain is built from TRBV20-1 and TRBJ1-5; possible D gene TRBD1, 5 bases. The CDR3 loop spans 13 amino acids. Germline loops: CDR1 DFQATT, CDR2 SNEGSKA (reference sequence). The CDR3 is CSTRMQGYQPQHF. DNA of the CDR3: TGCAGTACTAGAATGCAGGGTTATCAGCCCCAGCATTTT.

This clonotype occurred a few times. The chain uses TRBV12-3 or TRBV12-4 and TRBJ2-1; 9 nucleotides match TRBD2. There are 17 residues in the CDR3. V gave up 0 bases and J gave up 2 bases; unmatched junction bases: 5. The CDR3 here is CASSLAFSGRPYNEQFF. For the CDR3, the DNA is TGTGCCAGCAGTTTAGCGTTTAGCGGGAGACCCTACAATGAGCAGTTCTTC.

This chain uses TRBV14 with TRBJ2-3; perhaps TRBD2 as D (6 bases). CDR1 and CDR2 from the germline V gene are SGHDN and FVKESK. CDR3 length: 17 amino acids. Trimming left V 0 bases short and J 0 bases short, with 13 bases between. Here the CDR3 DNA reads TGTGCCAGCAGCCAAGAAACCGGCGGGGTTAGCACAGATACGCAGTATTTT. This encodes CASSQETGGVSTDTQYF.

The CDR3: CASSYEGGDPYEQYF. The DNA of the CDR3 is TGTGCCAGCAGTTACGAAGGGGGGGACCCCTACGAGCAGTACTTC. The chain has TRBV6-1 and TRBJ2-7; D may be TRBD2 (7 bases). This CDR3 has 15 residues. Germline CDR1 reads MNHNS; CDR2 reads SASEGT. V lost 5 bases, J lost 2 bases, and 16 bases lay in between.

This clonotype was counted many times. In DNA, the CDR3 is TGTGCCAGCACCGTATTTTGGGGGCAGTACAATGAGCAGTTCTTC. This gives the protein CASTVFWGQYNEQFF. The chain carries TRBV28 and TRBJ2-1, with a weak D call TRBD1 (6 bases). Trimming stripped 7 bases from V and 4 bases from J, with 17 bases between. CDR3 size: 15 residues. Germline-derived CDR1 and CDR2 are MDHEN and SYDVKM.

This clonotype appeared a few times. The chain couples TRBV2 to TRBJ1-1; 9 bases line up with TRBD1. Germline V gives CDR1 SNHLY, CDR2 FYNNEI. CDR3 length: 15 residues. The V and J ends lost 3 bases and 1 base, in that order; junction bases with no gene match: 3. The DNA for the CDR3 is TGTGCCAGCAGTGATGGGACAGGGAGGAACACTGAAGCTTTCTTT. This encodes CASSDGTGRNTEAFF.

There are many counts of this clonotype. V gene TRBV5-8 combines with J gene TRBJ2-3; no reliable D call. This CDR3 spans 14 amino acids. Germline CDR1 SGHTS, CDR2 YDEGEE. V was pared by 4 bases and J by 2 bases, with 11 bases between. The CDR3: CASSRRLATDTQYF. Here the CDR3 DNA reads TGTGCCAGCAGCAGGCGACTGGCCACAGATACGCAGTATTTT.

This clonotype was seen at least ten times. The chain is built from TRBV28 and TRBJ1-5, with 9 bases fitting TRBD1. CDR3 length: 15 amino acids. Germline CDR1 MDHEN, CDR2 SYDVKM. Trimming cost V 6 bases and J 4 bases; bases outside gene matches: 7. CDR3 sequence: CASRARDRENQPQHF. The CDR3 DNA is TGTGCCAGCAGGGCCCGGGACAGGGAGAATCAGCCCCAGCATTTT.

This clonotype was recorded at least ten times. The rearrangement links TRBV11-2 to TRBJ2-3; the D gene could be TRBD1 or TRBD2 (6 bases each). V lost 5 bases to trimming and J lost 1 base, with 25 bases between them. Germline CDR1 is SGHAT and CDR2 is FQNNGV. The CDR3 runs 19 residues. For the CDR3, the DNA is TGTGCCAGCAGCCCCGACCACCCCGACCTCGGGGGCGGCACAGATACGCAGTATTTT. Translating gives CASSPDHPDLGGGTDTQYF.

This clonotype was detected many times. This chain's CDR3 is CASSLPPDLKSYNEQFF. Written as DNA, the CDR3 is TGTGCCAGCAGTCTACCCCCGGACCTGAAGTCCTACAATGAGCAGTTCTTC. The chain joins TRBV28 to TRBJ2-1; no firm D call. V was shortened by 5 bases and J by 1 base, with 18 bases between the two germline ends. The CDR3 length is 17 residues. Germline-derived CDR1 and CDR2 are MDHEN and SYDVKM.

This clonotype was seen only once. Possible read error: a much larger clone is one base away. The rearrangement uses TRBV20-1 and TRBJ1-1; TRBD1 is a possible D gene (5 bases). Germline CDR1 and CDR2: DFQATT and SNEGSKA (reference sequence). The CDR3 loop spans 13 amino acids. CDR3 sequence (DNA): TGCGGTGCTAGGGGCAGGGTGGACACTGAAGCTTTCTTT. Amino acids: CGARGRVDTEAFF.

Comment on this clonotype: The junction departs from germline at one end; a sequencing error may be responsible. The chain uses TRBV25-1 and TRBJ2-3; 7 bases match TRBD2. Germline-derived CDR1 and CDR2 are MGHDK and SYGVNS. The CDR3 runs to 17 residues. The CDR3, as DNA: TGTGCCAGCAGTGAACTGCGAATAGCGGGTAACACAGATACGCGGTATTTT. Its translation: CASSELRIAGNTDTRYF.

In its sample, this clonotype was seen many times. This chain links TRBV6-1 with TRBJ2-7; 14 bases fit TRBD2. Germline V gives CDR1 MNHNS, CDR2 SASEGT. This CDR3 has 17 residues. V lost 5 bases and J lost 0; bases outside the gene matches: 6. The CDR3 DNA follows: TGTGCCAGCAGTTACGGGACTAGCGGGGGTTTCTCCTACGAGCAGTACTTC. Its translation: CASSYGTSGGFSYEQYF.

V gene TRBV6-4 combines with J gene TRBJ2-1; TRBD2 matches 8 bases. The V and J ends lost 5 bases and 8 bases, in that order; junction bases with no gene match: 8. CDR1 and CDR2 (germline): MRHNA, SNTAGT. This CDR3 contains 14 residues. The CDR3 spells CASSRLGGADEQFF. The CDR3, as DNA: TGTGCCAGCAGTCGTCTCGGGGGGGCCGATGAGCAGTTCTTC.